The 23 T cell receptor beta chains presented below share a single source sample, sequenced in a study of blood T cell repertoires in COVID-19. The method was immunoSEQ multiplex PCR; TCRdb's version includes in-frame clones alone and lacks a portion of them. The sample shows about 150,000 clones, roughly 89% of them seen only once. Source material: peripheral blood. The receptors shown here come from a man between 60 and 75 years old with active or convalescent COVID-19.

For the CDR3, the DNA is TGTGCCAGCATGGGGAGGGACGTGAGTCGGGAAAAACTGTTTTTT. Translating gives CASMGRDVSREKLFF. V gene TRBV28 combines with J gene TRBJ1-4; possible D gene TRBD1, 5 bases. This CDR3 is built from 15 residues. Germline lookup yields CDR1 MDHEN and CDR2 SYDVKM. Trimming took off 7 bases at V and 8 bases at J, with 20 bases between the two ends.

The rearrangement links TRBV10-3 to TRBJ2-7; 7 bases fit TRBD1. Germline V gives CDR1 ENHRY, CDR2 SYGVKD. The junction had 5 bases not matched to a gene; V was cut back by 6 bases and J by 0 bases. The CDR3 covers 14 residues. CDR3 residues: CAIRGTDNSYEQYF. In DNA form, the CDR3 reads TGTGCCATCAGGGGGACAGACAACTCCTACGAGCAGTACTTC.

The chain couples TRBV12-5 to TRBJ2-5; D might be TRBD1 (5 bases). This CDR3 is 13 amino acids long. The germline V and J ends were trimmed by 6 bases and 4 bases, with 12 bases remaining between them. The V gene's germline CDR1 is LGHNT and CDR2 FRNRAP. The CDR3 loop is CASGTDRAETQYF. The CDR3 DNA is TGTGCTAGTGGGACTGACAGAGCAGAGACCCAGTACTTC.

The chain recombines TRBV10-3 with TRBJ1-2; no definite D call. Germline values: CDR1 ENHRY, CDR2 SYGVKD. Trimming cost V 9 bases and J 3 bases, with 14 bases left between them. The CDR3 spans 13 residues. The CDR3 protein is CAIVAEEDYGYTF. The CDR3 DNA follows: TGTGCCATTGTCGCAGAGGAAGACTATGGCTACACCTTC.

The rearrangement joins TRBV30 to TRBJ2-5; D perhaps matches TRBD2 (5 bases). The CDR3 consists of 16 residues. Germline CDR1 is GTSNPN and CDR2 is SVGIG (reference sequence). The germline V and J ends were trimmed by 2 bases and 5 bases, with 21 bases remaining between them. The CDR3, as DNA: TGTGCCTGGAGTAGATTTGGCGAGAGGGCCAGGGAGACCCAGTACTTC. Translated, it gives CAWSRFGERARETQYF.

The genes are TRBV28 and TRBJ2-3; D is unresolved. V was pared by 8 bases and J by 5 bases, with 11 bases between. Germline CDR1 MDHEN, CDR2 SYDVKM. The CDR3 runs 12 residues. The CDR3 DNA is TGTGCCAGCGGCCTTTGGCTAGATACGCAGTATTTT. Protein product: CASGLWLDTQYF.

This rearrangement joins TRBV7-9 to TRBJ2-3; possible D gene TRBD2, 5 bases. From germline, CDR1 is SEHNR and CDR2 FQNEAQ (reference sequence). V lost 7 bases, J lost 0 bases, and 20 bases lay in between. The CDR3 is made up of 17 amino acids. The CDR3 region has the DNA TGTGCCAGCACCCCAAGGAGGCACTTTCCTAGCACAGATACGCAGTATTTT. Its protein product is CASTPRRHFPSTDTQYF.

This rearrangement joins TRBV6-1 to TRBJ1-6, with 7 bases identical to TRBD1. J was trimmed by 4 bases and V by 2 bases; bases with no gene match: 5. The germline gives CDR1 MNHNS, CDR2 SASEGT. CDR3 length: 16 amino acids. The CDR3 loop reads CASSELRTGYNSPLHF. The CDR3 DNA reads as TGTGCCAGCAGTGAATTAAGGACAGGTTATAATTCACCCCTCCACTTT.

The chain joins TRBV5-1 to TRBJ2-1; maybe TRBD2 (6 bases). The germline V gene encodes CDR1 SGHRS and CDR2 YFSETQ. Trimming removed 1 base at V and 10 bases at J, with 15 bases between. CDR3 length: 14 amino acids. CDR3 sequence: CASSLLRDSGEQFF. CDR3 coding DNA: TGCGCCAGCAGCTTGTTACGGGACTCGGGGGAGCAGTTCTTC.

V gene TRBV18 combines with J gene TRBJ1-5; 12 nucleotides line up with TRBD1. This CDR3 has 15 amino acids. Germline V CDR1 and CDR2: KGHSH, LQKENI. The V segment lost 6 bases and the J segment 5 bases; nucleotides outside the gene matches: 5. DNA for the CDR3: TGTGCCAGCTCCCTTGGGACAGGGGGCCATCAGCCCCAGCATTTT. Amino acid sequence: CASSLGTGGHQPQHF.

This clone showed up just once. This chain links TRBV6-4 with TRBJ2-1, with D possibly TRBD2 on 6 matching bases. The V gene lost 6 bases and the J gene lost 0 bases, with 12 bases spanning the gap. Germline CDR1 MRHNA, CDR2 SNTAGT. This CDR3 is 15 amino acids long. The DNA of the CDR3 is TGTGCCAGCAGGCACACTAGCAGCTCCTACAATGAGCAGTTCTTC. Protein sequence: CASRHTSSSYNEQFF.

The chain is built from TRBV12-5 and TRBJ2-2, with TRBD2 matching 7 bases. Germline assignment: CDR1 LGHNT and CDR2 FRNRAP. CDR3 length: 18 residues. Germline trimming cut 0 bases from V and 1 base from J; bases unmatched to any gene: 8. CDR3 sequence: CASGLVLGSSGNTGELFF. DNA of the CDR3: TGTGCTAGTGGTTTGGTACTGGGGTCTAGCGGGAACACCGGGGAGCTGTTTTTT.

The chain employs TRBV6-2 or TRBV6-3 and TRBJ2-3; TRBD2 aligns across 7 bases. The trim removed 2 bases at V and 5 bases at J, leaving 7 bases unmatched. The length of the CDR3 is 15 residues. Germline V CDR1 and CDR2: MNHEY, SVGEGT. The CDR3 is CASSYRGGPGDTQYF. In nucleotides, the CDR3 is TGTGCCAGCAGTTACAGGGGAGGGCCCGGAGATACGCAGTATTTT.

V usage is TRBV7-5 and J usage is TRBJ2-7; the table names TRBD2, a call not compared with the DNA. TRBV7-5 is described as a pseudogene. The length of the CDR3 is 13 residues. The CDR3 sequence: CVRSWVSVYEQYF. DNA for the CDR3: TGTGTCAGAAGCTGGGTCAGCGTCTACGAGCAGTACTTC.

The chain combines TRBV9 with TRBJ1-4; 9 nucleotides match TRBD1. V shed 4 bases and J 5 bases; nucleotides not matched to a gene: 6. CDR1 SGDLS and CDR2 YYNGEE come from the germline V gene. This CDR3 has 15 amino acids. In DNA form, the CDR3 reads TGTGCCAGCAGCCCGTTCGACAGGGGGAATGAAAAACTGTTTTTT. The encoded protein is CASSPFDRGNEKLFF.

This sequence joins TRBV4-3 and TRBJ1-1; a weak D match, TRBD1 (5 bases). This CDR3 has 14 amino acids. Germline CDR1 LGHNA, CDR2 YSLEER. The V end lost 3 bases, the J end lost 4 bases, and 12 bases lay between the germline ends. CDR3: CASSQLQEGTEAFF. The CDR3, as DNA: TGCGCCAGCAGCCAGTTACAGGAGGGCACTGAAGCTTTCTTT.

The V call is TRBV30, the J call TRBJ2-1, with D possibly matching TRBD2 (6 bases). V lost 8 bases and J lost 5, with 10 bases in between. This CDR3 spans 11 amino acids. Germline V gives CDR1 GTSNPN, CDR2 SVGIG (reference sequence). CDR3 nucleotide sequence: TGTGCCGTGGGACTTAACAATGAGCAGTTCTTC. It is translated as CAVGLNNEQFF.

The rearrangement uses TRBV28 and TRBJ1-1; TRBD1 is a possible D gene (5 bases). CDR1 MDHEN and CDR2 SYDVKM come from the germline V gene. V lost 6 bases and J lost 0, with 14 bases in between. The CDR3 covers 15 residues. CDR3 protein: CASSPGGALNTEAFF. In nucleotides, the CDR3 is TGTGCCAGCAGCCCCGGCGGGGCGTTGAACACTGAAGCTTTCTTT. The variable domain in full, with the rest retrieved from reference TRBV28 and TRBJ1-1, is DVKVTQSSRYLVKRTGEKVFLECVQDMDHENMFWYRQDPGLGLRLIYFSYDVKMKEKGDIPEGYSVSREKKERFSLILESASTNQTSMYLCASSPGGALNTEAFFGQGTRLTVV.

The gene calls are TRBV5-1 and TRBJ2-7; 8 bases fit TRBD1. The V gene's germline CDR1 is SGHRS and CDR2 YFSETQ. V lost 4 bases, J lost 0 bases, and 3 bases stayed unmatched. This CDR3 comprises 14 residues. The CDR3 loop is CASSATGGSYEQYF. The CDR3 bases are TGCGCCAGCAGCGCCACAGGGGGCTCCTACGAGCAGTACTTC.

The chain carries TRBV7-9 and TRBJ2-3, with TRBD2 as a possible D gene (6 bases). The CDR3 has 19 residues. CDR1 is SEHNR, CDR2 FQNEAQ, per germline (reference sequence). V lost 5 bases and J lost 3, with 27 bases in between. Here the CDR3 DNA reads TGTGCCAGCAGCCAACTAGCTGCTGGGTATTCTACCGTAACAGATACGCAGTATTTT. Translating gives CASSQLAAGYSTVTDTQYF.

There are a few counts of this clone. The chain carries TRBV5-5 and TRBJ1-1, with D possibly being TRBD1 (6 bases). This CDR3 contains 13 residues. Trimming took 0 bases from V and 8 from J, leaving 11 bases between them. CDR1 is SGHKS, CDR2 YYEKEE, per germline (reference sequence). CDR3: CASSLEDRGEAFF. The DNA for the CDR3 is TGTGCCAGCAGCTTGGAGGATAGGGGGGAAGCTTTCTTT.

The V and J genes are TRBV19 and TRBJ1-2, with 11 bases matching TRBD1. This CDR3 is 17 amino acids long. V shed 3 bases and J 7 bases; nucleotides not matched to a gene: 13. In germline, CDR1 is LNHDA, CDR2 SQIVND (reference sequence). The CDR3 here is CASSITRTGGVGPGYTF. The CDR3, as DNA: TGTGCCAGTAGTATTACCAGGACAGGGGGCGTGGGGCCTGGCTACACCTTC.

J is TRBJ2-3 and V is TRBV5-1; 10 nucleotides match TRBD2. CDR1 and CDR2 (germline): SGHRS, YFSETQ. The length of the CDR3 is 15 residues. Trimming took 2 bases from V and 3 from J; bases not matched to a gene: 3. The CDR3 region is CASSFSGGRTDTQYF. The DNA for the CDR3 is TGCGCCAGCAGCTTTAGCGGGGGGAGGACAGATACGCAGTATTTT.